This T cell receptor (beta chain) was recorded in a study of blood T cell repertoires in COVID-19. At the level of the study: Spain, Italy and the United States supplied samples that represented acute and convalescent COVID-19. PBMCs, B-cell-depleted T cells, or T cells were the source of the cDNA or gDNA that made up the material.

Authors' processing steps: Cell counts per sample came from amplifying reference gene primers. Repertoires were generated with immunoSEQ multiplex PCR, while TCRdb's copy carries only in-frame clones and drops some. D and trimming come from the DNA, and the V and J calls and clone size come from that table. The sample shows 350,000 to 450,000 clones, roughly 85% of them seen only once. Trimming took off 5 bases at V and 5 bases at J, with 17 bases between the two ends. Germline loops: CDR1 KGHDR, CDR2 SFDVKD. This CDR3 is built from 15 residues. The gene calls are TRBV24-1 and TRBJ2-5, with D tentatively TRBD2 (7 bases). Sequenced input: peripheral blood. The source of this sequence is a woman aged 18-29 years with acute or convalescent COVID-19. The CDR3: CATSVGGGFQETQYF. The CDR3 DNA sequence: TGTGCCACCAGTGTAGGGGGAGGGTTTCAGGAGACCCAGTACTTC.